This T cell receptor (beta chain) was recorded in a study of blood T cell repertoires in COVID-19. Some clones are missing from TCRdb's copy, which holds only in-frame ones; the method was immunoSEQ multiplex PCR. The sample has 150,000 to 250,000 clones; about four fifths are singletons. Individuals aged 18 to 89 years were recruited from 24 US areas. This CDR3 is built from 14 residues. Trimming cost V 2 bases and J 5 bases; bases outside gene matches: 5. The germline CDR1 and CDR2 sequences are SGHRS and YFSETQ. To note about this clone: Other nucleotide sequences in the sample specify the same CDR3.

V is TRBV5-1 and J is TRBJ1-1; 8 bases map to TRBD1. The source material was PBMCs or T cells enriched from blood (not recorded which). The source is a man between 35 and 55 years old who had recovered from COVID-19. CDR3 in amino acids: CASSLSGGRTEAFF. The CDR3 DNA follows: TGCGCCAGCAGCTTATCAGGGGGCAGGACTGAAGCTTTCTTT.